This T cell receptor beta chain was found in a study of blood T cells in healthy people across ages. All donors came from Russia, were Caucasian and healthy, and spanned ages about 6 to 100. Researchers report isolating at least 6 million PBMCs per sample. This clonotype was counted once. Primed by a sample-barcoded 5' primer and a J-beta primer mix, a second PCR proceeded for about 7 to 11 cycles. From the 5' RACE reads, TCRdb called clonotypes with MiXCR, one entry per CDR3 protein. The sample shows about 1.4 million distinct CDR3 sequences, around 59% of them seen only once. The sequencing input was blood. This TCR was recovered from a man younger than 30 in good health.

CDR3 amino acids: CSARDGEGAVWGTEAFF. The CDR3 nucleotides read TGCAGTGCTAGAGATGGGGAGGGGGCCGTTTGGGGGACTGAAGCTTTCTTT. The gene calls are TRBV20-1 and TRBJ1-1; 7 bases line up with TRBD1. Germline loops: CDR1 DFQATT, CDR2 SNEGSKA (reference sequence). The CDR3 totals 17 residues. Germline trimming cut 0 bases from V and 5 bases from J; bases unmatched to any gene: 15.